Reported below is one T cell receptor beta chain. Its antigen is unidentified. RNA transcripts yielded amplified TCR beta CDR3 regions. A set of HTBI primers served as the primers for a first-round RT-PCR of the TCR CDR3. Using its own MiXCR run on the multiplex PCR reads, TCRdb lists one record per CDR3 protein. In the table there are under 400,000 distinct CDR3 sequences, about 18% of which are singletons. The sample comes from a study of T cells in Graves' hyperthyroidism and ophthalmopathy. The CDR3 runs 17 residues. Losses at the gene ends were 0 bases for V and 2 bases for J; bases not matched to a gene: 7. Germline loops: CDR1 DFQATT, CDR2 SNEGSKA (reference sequence). The study's findings and limits: Ophthalmopathy was identified by the model a median approximately 6.9 months ahead of onset.

Graves' hyperthyroidism qualified as stable when ophthalmopathy did not progress within 18 months. Orbital computed tomography and thyroid ultrasound, together with serum TRAb and thyroxine and clinical symptoms, were used for diagnoses. Fresh peripheral blood, approximately 10 ml, yielded the PBMCs. The sequenced material came from blood. J is TRBJ2-5 and V is TRBV20-1, with 12 bases aligning to TRBD2. This sequence was found in a woman aged 45-60 years with Graves' hyperthyroidism. Here the CDR3 reads CSARDPQLAGGQETQYF. The CDR3 DNA is TGCAGTGCTAGAGATCCCCAACTAGCGGGAGGACAAGAGACCCAGTACTTC.